This T cell receptor (beta chain) was captured by sequencing in a study of Tregs in tolerant kidney transplant recipients. This table comes from immunoSEQ multiplex PCR, and its TCRdb copy is limited to in-frame clones, with some not included. This table holds some 71,000 clones, about 88% found once. Germline lookup yields CDR1 KGHSH and CDR2 LQKENI. J lost 4 bases, V lost 4 bases, and 2 bases had no gene match. The CDR3 length is 13 residues. The gene calls are TRBV18 and TRBJ2-7, with TRBD1 identical over 9 bases. The sequence was obtained from a human donor who received a combined kidney and bone marrow transplant. Here the sequenced sample was CD4+ T cells from blood, taken before the transplant. The chain's CDR3 is CASSLQGAYEQYF. In DNA form, the CDR3 reads TGTGCCAGCTCACTACAGGGGGCTTACGAGCAGTACTTC.